The 7 T cell receptor beta chains given below trace back to one sample, sequenced in a study of blood T cell repertoires in COVID-19. Assay: immunoSEQ multiplex PCR; the TCRdb copy retains only in-frame clones and omits some. The sample carries approximately 97,000 clones, around 90% recorded once. The specimen was peripheral blood. These receptors came from a man in his late teens or twenties with acute or convalescent COVID-19.

V is TRBV7-9 and J is TRBJ1-1, with TRBD1 matching over 7 bases. The CDR3 runs to 15 residues. V was clipped by 5 bases and J by 2 bases; unmatched bases: 8. The V gene's germline CDR1 is SEHNR and CDR2 FQNEAQ (reference sequence). CDR3 in amino acids: CASSTYRGRNTEAFF. The CDR3 DNA is TGTGCCAGCAGCACATACAGGGGAAGAAACACTGAAGCTTTCTTT.

The genes are TRBV28 and TRBJ1-5; 7 positions agree with TRBD1. CDR3 length equals 14 residues. The germline V gene has CDR1 MDHEN and CDR2 SYDVKM. After removal of 4 bases from V and 6 bases from J, the junction contained 6 bases not matched to a gene. The CDR3 DNA reads TGTGCCAGCAGTTCTCGACAGGGAGGTCAGCCCCAGCATTTT. This encodes CASSSRQGGQPQHF.

Here the CDR3 DNA reads TGTGCCAGCAGTTTACCGAACTACTCCAGGGGGCGCGAGGTCAATGAGCAGTTCTTC. Amino acids: CASSLPNYSRGREVNEQFF. The genes are TRBV27 and TRBJ2-1, with 8 bases lining up with TRBD1. V trimming: 2 bases; J trimming: 6 bases; junction bases outside the gene matches: 18. CDR1 and CDR2 (germline): MNHEY, SMNVEV (reference sequence). The CDR3 is 19 amino acids.

The chain has TRBV2 and TRBJ2-7, with a tentative D call TRBD2 (6 bases). V lost 7 bases and J 5 bases, leaving 15 bases between the germline ends. Per germline, CDR1 SNHLY and CDR2 FYNNEI. The CDR3 sequence is 13 residues long. CDR3 in DNA: TGTGCCAGCACAGAAGGGACTCCAGACGAGCAGTACTTC. It is translated as CASTEGTPDEQYF.

This chain joins TRBV27 and TRBJ2-1; maybe TRBD2 (6 bases). The germline V gene has CDR1 MNHEY and CDR2 SMNVEV (reference sequence). The CDR3 contains 18 residues. The V gene lost 3 bases and the J gene lost 2 bases, with 20 bases spanning the gap. The CDR3 region has the DNA TGTGCCAGCAGTTTCACCGTCTGGGCGGGGCCCCCCTACAATGAGCAGTTCTTC. Translated, it gives CASSFTVWAGPPYNEQFF.

The rearrangement joins TRBV11-3 to TRBJ2-1; D is undetermined. The CDR3 has 16 residues. Germline values: CDR1 SGHNT, CDR2 YENEEA. Trimming shortened V by 5 bases and J by 4 bases, and 18 bases separated the two germline ends. CDR3 protein: CASSPTPRQGYNEQFF. In DNA form, the CDR3 reads TGTGCCAGCAGCCCCACCCCTCGACAAGGTTACAATGAGCAGTTCTTC.

This clone was detected a few times. This chain links TRBV7-6 with TRBJ2-1, with 14 positions matching TRBD2. This CDR3 is 18 amino acids long. Trimming removed 5 bases from V and 3 bases from J; junction bases left unmatched: 9. CDR1 and CDR2 (germline): SGHVS, FNYEAQ. The CDR3, as DNA: TGTGCCAGCAGCCCAGGACTAGCGGGAGGAGGTCTCTACAATGAGCAGTTCTTC. Protein product: CASSPGLAGGGLYNEQFF.